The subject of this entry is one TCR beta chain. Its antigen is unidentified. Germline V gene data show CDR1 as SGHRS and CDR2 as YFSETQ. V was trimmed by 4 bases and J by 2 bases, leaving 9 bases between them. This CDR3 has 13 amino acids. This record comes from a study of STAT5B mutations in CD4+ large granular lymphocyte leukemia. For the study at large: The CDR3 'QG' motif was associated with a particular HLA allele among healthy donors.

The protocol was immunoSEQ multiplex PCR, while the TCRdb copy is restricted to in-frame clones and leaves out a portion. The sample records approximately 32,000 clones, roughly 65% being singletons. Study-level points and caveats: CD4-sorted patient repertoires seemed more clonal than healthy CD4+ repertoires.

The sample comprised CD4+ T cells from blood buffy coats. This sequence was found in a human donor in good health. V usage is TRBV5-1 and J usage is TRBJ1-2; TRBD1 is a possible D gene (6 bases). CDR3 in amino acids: CASSQDRNYGYTF. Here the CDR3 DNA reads TGCGCCAGCAGCCAGGACAGAAACTATGGCTACACCTTC.